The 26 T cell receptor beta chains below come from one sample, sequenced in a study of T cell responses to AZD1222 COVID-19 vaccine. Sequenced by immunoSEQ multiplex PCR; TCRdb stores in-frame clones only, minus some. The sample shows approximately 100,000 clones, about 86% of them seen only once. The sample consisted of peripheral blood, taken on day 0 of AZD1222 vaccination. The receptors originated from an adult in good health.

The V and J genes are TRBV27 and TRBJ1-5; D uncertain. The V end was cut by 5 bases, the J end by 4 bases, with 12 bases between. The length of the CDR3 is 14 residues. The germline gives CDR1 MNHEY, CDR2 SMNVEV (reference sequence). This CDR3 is CASSQTLANQPQHF. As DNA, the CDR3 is TGTGCCAGCAGTCAAACCTTAGCAAATCAGCCCCAGCATTTT.

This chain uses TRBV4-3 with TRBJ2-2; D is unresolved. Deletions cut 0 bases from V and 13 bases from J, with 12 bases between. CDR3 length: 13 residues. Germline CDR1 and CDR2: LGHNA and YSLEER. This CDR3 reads CASSQDRQEWLFF. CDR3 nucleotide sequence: TGCGCCAGCAGCCAAGATAGGCAGGAGTGGCTGTTTTTT.

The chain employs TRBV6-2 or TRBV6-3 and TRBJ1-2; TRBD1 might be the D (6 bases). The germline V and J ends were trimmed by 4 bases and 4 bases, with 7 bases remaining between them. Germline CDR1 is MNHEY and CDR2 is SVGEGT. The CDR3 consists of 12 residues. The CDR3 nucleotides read TGTGCCAGCAGTTGGGGGGCCTATGGCTACACCTTC. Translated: CASSWGAYGYTF.

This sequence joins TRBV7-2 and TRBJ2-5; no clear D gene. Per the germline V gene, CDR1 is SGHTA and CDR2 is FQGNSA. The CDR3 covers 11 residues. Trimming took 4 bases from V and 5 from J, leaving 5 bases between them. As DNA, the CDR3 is TGTGCCAGCAGCTCCTTGGAGACCCAGTACTTC. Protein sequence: CASSSLETQYF. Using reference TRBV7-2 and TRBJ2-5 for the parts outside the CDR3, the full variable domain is GAGVSQSPSNKVTEKGKDVELRCDPISGHTALYWYRQSLGQGLEFLIYFQGNSAPDKSGLPSDRFSAERTGGSVSTLTIQRTQQEDSAVYLCASSSLETQYFGPGTRLLVL.

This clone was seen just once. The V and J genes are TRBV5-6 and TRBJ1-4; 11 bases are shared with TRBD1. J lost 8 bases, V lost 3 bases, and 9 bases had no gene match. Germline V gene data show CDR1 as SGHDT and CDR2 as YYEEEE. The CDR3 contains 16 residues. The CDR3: CASSYQGQGAREKLFF. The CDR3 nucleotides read TGTGCCAGCAGCTACCAAGGACAGGGGGCACGAGAAAAACTGTTTTTT.

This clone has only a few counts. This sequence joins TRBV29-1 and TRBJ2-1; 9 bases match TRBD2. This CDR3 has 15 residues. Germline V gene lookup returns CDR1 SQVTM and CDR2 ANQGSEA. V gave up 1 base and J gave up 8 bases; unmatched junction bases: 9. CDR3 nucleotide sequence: TGCAGCGTTGAAGTTTGGCGGGAGGGCCCAGATGAGCAGTTCTTC. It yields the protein CSVEVWREGPDEQFF.

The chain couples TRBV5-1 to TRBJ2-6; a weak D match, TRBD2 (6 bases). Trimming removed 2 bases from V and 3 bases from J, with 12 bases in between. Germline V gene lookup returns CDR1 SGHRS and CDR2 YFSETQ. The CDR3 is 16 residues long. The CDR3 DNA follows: TGCGCCAGCAGCTTCGACGGGGGAGTTGGGGCCAACGTCCTGACTTTC. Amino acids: CASSFDGGVGANVLTF.

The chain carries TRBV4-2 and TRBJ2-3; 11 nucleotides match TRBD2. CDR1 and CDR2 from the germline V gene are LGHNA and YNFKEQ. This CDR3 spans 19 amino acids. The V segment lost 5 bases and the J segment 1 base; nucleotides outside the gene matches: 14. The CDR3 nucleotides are TGTGCCAGCAGCGGGAGGCTAGCGGGAGGTCCTTCGGGCACAGATACGCAGTATTTT. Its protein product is CASSGRLAGGPSGTDTQYF.

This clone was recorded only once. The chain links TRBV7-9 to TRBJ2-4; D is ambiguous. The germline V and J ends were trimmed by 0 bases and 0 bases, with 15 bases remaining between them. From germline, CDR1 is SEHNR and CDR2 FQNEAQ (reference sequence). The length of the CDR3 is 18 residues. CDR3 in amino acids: CASSLAGTKRLAKNIQYF. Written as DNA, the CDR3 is TGTGCCAGCAGCTTAGCAGGCACCAAAAGGCTAGCCAAAAACATTCAGTACTTC.

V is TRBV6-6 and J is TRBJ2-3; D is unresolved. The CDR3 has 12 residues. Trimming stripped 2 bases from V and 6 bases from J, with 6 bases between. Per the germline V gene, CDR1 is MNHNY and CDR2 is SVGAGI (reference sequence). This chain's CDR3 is CASSYDPDTQYF. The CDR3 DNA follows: TGTGCCAGCAGTTACGACCCGGATACGCAGTATTTT.

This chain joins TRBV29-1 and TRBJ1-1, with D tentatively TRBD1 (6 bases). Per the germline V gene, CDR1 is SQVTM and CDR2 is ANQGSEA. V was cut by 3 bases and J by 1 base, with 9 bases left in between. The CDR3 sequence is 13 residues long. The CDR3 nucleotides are TGCAGCGTTGACCGGACAGCGAACACTGAAGCTTTCTTT. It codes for CSVDRTANTEAFF.

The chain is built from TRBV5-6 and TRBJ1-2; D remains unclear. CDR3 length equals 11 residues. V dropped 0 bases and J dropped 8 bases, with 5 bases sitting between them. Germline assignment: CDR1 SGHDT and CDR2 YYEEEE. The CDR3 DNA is TGTGCCAGCAGCTTGGGCTCCGGCTACACCTTC. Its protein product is CASSLGSGYTF.

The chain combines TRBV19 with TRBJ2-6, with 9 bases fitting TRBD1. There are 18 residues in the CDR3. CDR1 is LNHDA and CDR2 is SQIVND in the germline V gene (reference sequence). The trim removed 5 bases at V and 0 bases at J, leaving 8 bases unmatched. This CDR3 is CASSRTGTGSSGANVLTF. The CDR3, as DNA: TGTGCCAGTAGTCGAACCGGGACAGGGAGCTCTGGGGCCAACGTCCTGACTTTC.

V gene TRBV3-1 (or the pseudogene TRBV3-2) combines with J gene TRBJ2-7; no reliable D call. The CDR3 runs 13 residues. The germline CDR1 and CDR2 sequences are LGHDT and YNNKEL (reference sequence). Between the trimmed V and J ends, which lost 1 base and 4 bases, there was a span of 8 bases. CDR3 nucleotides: TGTGCCAGCAGCCAAGGGTCGGGTTACGAGCAGTACTTC. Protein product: CASSQGSGYEQYF.

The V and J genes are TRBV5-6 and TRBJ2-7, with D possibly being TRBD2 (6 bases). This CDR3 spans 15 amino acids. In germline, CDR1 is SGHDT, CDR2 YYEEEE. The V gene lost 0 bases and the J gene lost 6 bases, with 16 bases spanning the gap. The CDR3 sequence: CASSLGREFKTEQYF. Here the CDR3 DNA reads TGTGCCAGCAGCTTGGGCCGGGAGTTTAAGACCGAGCAGTACTTC. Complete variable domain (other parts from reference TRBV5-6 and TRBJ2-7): DAGVTQSPTHLIKTRGQQVTLRCSPKSGHDTVSWYQQALGQGPQFIFQYYEEEERQRGNFPDRFSGHQFPNYSSELNVNALLLGDSALYLCASSLGREFKTEQYFGPGTRLTVT.

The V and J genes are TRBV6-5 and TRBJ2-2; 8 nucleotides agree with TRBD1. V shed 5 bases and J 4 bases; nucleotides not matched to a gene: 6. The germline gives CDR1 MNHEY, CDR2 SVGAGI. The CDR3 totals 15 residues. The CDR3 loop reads CASSPQGALTGELFF. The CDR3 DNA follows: TGTGCCAGCAGTCCCCAGGGGGCGCTCACCGGGGAGCTGTTTTTT.

CDR3 DNA: TGTGCCAGCAGCCCACAGGGGAGGGCGACCGGGGAGCTGTTTTTT. This gives the protein CASSPQGRATGELFF. The chain links TRBV6-2 or TRBV6-3 to TRBJ2-2, with D perhaps matching TRBD1 or TRBD2 (7 bases each). The CDR3 has 15 residues. V was pared by 6 bases and J by 5 bases, with 16 bases between. Germline V gene data show CDR1 as MNHEY and CDR2 as SVGEGT.

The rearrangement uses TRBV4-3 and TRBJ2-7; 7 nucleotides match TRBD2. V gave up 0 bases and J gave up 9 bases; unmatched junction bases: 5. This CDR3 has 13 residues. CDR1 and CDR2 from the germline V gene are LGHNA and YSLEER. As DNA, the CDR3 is TGCGCCAGCAGCCAAGATAGCCGGGGGGTGCAGTACTTC. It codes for CASSQDSRGVQYF.

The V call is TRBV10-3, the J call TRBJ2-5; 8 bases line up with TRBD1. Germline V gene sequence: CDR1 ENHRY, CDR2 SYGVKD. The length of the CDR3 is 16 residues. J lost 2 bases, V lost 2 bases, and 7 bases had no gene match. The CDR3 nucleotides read TGTGCCATCAGTGAGCCAGGGGGCGAGTCACAAGAGACCCAGTACTTC. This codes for CAISEPGGESQETQYF.

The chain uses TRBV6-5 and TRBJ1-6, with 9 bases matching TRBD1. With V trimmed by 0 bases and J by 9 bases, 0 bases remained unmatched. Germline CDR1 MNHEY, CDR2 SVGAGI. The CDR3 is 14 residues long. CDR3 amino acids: CASSYSDRGSPLHF. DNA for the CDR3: TGTGCCAGCAGTTACTCGGACAGGGGTTCACCCCTCCACTTT.

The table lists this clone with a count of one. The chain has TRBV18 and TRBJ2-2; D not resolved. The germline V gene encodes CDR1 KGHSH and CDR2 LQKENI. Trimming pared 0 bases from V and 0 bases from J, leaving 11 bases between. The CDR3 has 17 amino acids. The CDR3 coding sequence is TGTGCCAGCTCACCACCGGGTACACCCTCGAACACCGGGGAGCTGTTTTTT. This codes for CASSPPGTPSNTGELFF. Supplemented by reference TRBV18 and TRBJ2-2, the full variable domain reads NAGVMQNPRHLVRRRGQEARLRCSPMKGHSHVYWYRQLPEEGLKFMVYLQKENIIDESGMPKERFSAEFPKEGPSILRIQQVVRGDSAAYFCASSPPGTPSNTGELFFGEGSRLTVL.

CDR3: CAISERTDTQYF. Written as DNA, the CDR3 is TGTGCCATCAGTGAACGGACAGATACGCAGTATTTT. The chain carries TRBV10-3 and TRBJ2-3, with D unclear. V shed 3 bases and J shed 3 bases, with 4 bases lying between them. CDR1 is ENHRY, CDR2 SYGVKD, per germline. The CDR3 sequence is 12 residues long.

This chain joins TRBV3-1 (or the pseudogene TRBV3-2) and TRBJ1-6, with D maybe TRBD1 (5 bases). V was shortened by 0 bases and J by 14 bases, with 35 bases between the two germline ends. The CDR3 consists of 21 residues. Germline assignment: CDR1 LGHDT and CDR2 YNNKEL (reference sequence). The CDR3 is CASSQDRGTERAREGRRALHF. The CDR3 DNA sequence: TGTGCCAGCAGCCAAGATCGTGGGACTGAGCGAGCGAGGGAGGGTAGGAGGGCCCTCCACTTT.

CDR3: CASTQASGSTSTDTQYF. The CDR3 DNA follows: TGTGCCAGTACTCAGGCTAGCGGGAGCACTAGCACAGATACGCAGTATTTT. The gene calls are TRBV19 and TRBJ2-3; the match to TRBD2 covers 10 bases. J gave up 0 bases and V 7 bases, and 10 bases lay outside the gene matches. The germline V gene has CDR1 LNHDA and CDR2 SQIVND (reference sequence). The CDR3 consists of 17 residues.

This CDR3 reads CAWRGRGRSNQPQHF. CDR3 DNA: TGTGCCTGGAGGGGCAGGGGTCGAAGCAATCAGCCCCAGCATTTT. J is TRBJ1-5 and V is TRBV30; TRBD1 might be the D (6 bases). CDR3 size: 15 residues. V gave up 3 bases and J gave up 1 base, with 13 bases separating them. From germline, CDR1 is GTSNPN and CDR2 SVGIG (reference sequence).

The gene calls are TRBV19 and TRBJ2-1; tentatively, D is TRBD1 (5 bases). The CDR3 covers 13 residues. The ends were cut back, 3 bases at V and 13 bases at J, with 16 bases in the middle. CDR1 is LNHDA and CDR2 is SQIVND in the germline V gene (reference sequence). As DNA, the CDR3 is TGTGCCAGTAGTATTGAGCTAGGGGCCAACCAGTTCTTC. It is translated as CASSIELGANQFF.